The rows below give T cell receptor beta chains drawn from one sample of a study of T-cell reconstitution after alpha-beta-depleted transplantation in children. MiXCR, run by TCRdb on the PCR reads, gives a single entry per CDR3 protein. This table holds 200,000 to 250,000 distinct CDR3 sequences, more than 10% found once. Here the sequenced sample was PBMCs from the stem cell graft donor, taken from the stem cell graft. The receptors were sampled from a human donor who donated a stem cell graft to a child with acute lymphoblastic leukemia. Both conserved end residues are part of each CDR3. A D gene is named only where the DNA matches it firmly. The size entry is marked missing in some rows and otherwise reads once, few, many or a size class.

clone size	V gene	J gene	D gene	CDR3 protein	CDR3 DNA
many	TRBV12-3/TRBV12-4	TRBJ2-7	NA	CASRTRDGGLGEQYF	TGTGCCAGCAGAACGAGGGACGGAGGATTGGGGGAGCAGTACTTC
NA	TRBV13	TRBJ2-6	NA	CASSDMGGIEANVLTF	TGTGCCAGCAGCGATATGGGCGGGATTGAGGCCAACGTCCTGACTTTC
few	TRBV10-3	TRBJ2-3	TRBD2	CAIAVGGGASTDTQYF	TGTGCCATCGCGGTCGGGGGGGGCGCTAGCACAGATACGCAGTATTTT
many	TRBV7-2	TRBJ1-4	NA	CASSKQGGRGGEKLFF	TGTGCCAGCAGTAAACAGGGCGGCAGGGGCGGAGAAAAACTGTTTTTT
few	TRBV5-1	TRBJ2-2	TRBD1	CASSLAFGQGEGTGELFF	TGCGCCAGCAGCTTGGCCTTTGGACAGGGGGAAGGCACCGGGGAGCTGTTTTTT
NA	TRBV5-1	TRBJ2-1	TRBD2	CASSSLAGGRGYNEQFF	TGCGCCAGCAGCTCCCTAGCGGGAGGGCGGGGGTACAATGAGCAGTTCTTC
many	TRBV11-2	TRBJ1-6	NA	CASSLESAGSSYNSPLHF	TGTGCCAGCAGCTTAGAATCGGCCGGTAGCTCCTATAATTCACCCCTCCACTTT
many	TRBV4-2	TRBJ2-5	NA	CASSQEVRGETQYF	TGTGCCAGCAGCCAAGAGGTGCGGGGAGAGACCCAGTACTTC
NA	TRBV29-1	TRBJ2-7	NA	CSAGTTYEQYF	TGCAGCGCAGGGACGACTTACGAGCAGTACTTC
many	TRBV7-2	TRBJ2-1	NA	CASLRRGNNEQFF	TGTGCCAGCTTACGTCGGGGTAACAATGAGCAGTTCTTC
NA	TRBV7-2	TRBJ2-7	NA	CASSPWGNYEQYF	TGTGCCAGCAGCCCGTGGGGAAACTACGAGCAGTACTTC
many	TRBV20-1	TRBJ2-3	NA	CSALRSAGRDTQYF	TGCAGTGCCCTCCGTAGTGCAGGAAGGGATACGCAGTATTTT
NA	TRBV7-2	TRBJ2-2	TRBD2	CASSRSTSGPTGELFF	TGTGCCAGCAGCCGATCTACTAGCGGGCCCACCGGGGAGCTGTTTTTT
many	TRBV27	TRBJ1-1	NA	CASSLYTNTEAFF	TGTGCCAGCAGTTTATATACAAACACTGAAGCTTTCTTT
many	TRBV6-5	TRBJ1-4	NA	CASRAHGATNEKLFF	TGTGCCAGCAGGGCCCACGGTGCAACTAATGAAAAACTGTTTTTT
NA	TRBV6-2/TRBV6-3	TRBJ1-5	NA	CASRPLVSNQPQHF	TGTGCCAGCAGACCACTCGTTAGCAATCAGCCCCAGCATTTT
many	TRBV27	TRBJ1-1	NA	CASCPLGDPGSEAFF	TGTGCCAGCTGCCCTCTCGGTGACCCTGGGAGTGAAGCTTTCTTT
many	TRBV28	TRBJ2-1	TRBD2	CASTSTGTNNEQFF	TGTGCCAGCACCTCGACCGGGACTAACAATGAGCAGTTCTTC
many	TRBV7-2	TRBJ1-6	NA	CASSTAGTKNSPLHF	TGTGCCAGCAGCACTGCCGGGACAAAGAATTCACCCCTCCACTTT
many	TRBV10-3	TRBJ1-1	NA	CAISGGVDAEAFF	TGTGCCATCAGCGGGGGGGTGGATGCTGAAGCTTTCTTT
few	TRBV20-1	TRBJ2-7	NA	CSAKVGGGLYEQYF	TGCAGTGCTAAAGTGGGGGGGGGCCTATACGAGCAGTACTTC
many	TRBV9	TRBJ2-7	NA	CASSVAGTYEQYF	TGTGCCAGCAGCGTAGCGGGGACCTACGAGCAGTACTTC
many	TRBV29-1	TRBJ2-7	NA	CSVGSDTDYEQYF	TGCAGCGTTGGTTCCGACACTGACTACGAGCAGTACTTC
many	TRBV4-3	TRBJ2-3	NA	CASSRAGRDTQYF	TGCGCCAGCAGCCGGGCAGGGAGAGATACGCAGTATTTT
once	TRBV6-6	TRBJ1-2	NA	CASSPVYGYTF	TGTGCCAGCAGTCCAGTCTATGGCTACACCTTC
few	TRBV10-2	TRBJ1-5	TRBD1	CASSDPGQGGHF	TGCGCCAGCAGTGACCCCGGACAGGGAGGACATTTT
many	TRBV12-3/TRBV12-4	TRBJ2-5	NA	CASSPWGKTQYF	TGTGCCAGCAGCCCCTGGGGGAAGACCCAGTACTTC
many	TRBV5-1	TRBJ1-2	TRBD1	CASSLAGTGSYGYTF	TGCGCCAGCAGCTTGGCAGGGACAGGCTCTTATGGCTACACCTTC
NA	TRBV5-1	TRBJ2-3	NA	CASSPTSPMSGDTQYF	TGCGCCAGCAGCCCCACTAGCCCGATGTCCGGAGATACGCAGTATTTT
many	TRBV4-2	TRBJ2-4	TRBD2	CASSQDVSSGKKNIQYF	TGTGCCAGCAGCCAAGACGTGTCTAGCGGCAAAAAAAACATTCAGTACTTC
many	TRBV5-1	TRBJ1-2	NA	CASSLGTPQGGYTF	TGCGCCAGCAGCTTGGGGACACCTCAAGGAGGCTACACCTTC
many	TRBV5-1	TRBJ2-7	NA	CASSPTDSEQYF	TGCGCCAGCAGCCCCACGGACAGCGAGCAGTACTTC
many	TRBV20-1	TRBJ1-5	NA	CSASLEGLRQPQHF	TGCAGTGCTAGCTTAGAGGGTTTACGCCAGCCCCAGCATTTT
many	TRBV7-2	TRBJ2-3	TRBD1	CASSLYRGSTDTQYF	TGTGCCAGCAGCTTATACAGGGGTTCCACGGATACGCAGTATTTT
NA	TRBV20-1	TRBJ1-2	NA	CSAKGKIHGYTF	TGCAGTGCTAAGGGGAAGATCCATGGCTACACCTTC
NA	TRBV18	TRBJ2-5	NA	CASSPNRGQETQYF	TGTGCCAGCTCACCGAACCGGGGCCAAGAGACCCAGTACTTC
many	TRBV7-8	TRBJ2-1	TRBD2	CASSSLAGRNEQFF	TGTGCCAGCAGCTCGCTAGCGGGGCGTAATGAGCAGTTCTTC
many	TRBV5-1	TRBJ2-6	NA	CASSPRDRLTVLTF	TGCGCCAGCAGCCCGAGGGACCGTCTAACCGTCCTGACTTTC
many	TRBV7-8	TRBJ1-5	NA	CASSQWGGGNQPQHF	TGTGCCAGCAGCCAATGGGGTGGGGGAAATCAGCCCCAGCATTTT
few	TRBV27	TRBJ1-4	NA	CASSLKGTVNEKLFF	TGTGCCAGCAGTTTGAAAGGGACGGTTAATGAAAAACTGTTTTTT
many	TRBV6-2/TRBV6-3	TRBJ2-3	NA	CASSFTGMETDTQYF	TGTGCCAGCAGTTTTACAGGGATGGAGACAGATACGCAGTATTTT
many	TRBV9	TRBJ2-1	TRBD2	CASSVRLAGTYNEQFF	TGTGCCAGCAGCGTAAGACTAGCGGGTACCTACAATGAGCAGTTCTTC
NA	TRBV20-1	TRBJ2-2	NA	CSALLGRAAGELFF	TGCAGTGCCCTCCTCGGCAGGGCGGCCGGGGAGCTGTTTTTT
many	TRBV20-1	TRBJ2-5	NA	CSARLIQETQYF	TGCAGTGCTAGACTGATTCAAGAGACCCAGTACTTC
NA	TRBV20-1	TRBJ2-5	TRBD1	CSAPGQGAVRGETQYF	TGCAGTGCTCCGGGACAGGGGGCGGTGAGAGGGGAGACCCAGTACTTC
many	TRBV6-1	TRBJ2-1	TRBD2	CASRGKREAHNEQFF	TGTGCCAGCAGAGGCAAGCGGGAGGCCCACAATGAGCAGTTCTTC
many	TRBV5-8	TRBJ2-5	NA	CASSSPLREETQYF	TGTGCCAGCAGCTCGCCTTTGCGGGAAGAGACCCAGTACTTC
many	TRBV28	TRBJ2-2	NA	CASTDQTGSNTGELFF	TGTGCCAGCACCGACCAGACAGGATCGAACACCGGGGAGCTGTTTTTT
once	TRBV10-3	TRBJ2-5	NA	CAIRDSRDTQETQYF	TGTGCCATCAGAGATTCCCGGGACACGCAAGAGACCCAGTACTTC
many	TRBV5-5	TRBJ2-7	NA	CASSFDWQGKQYF	TGTGCCAGCAGCTTTGATTGGCAGGGGAAGCAGTACTTC
many	TRBV20-1	TRBJ2-3	NA	CSANVGSQTDTQYF	TGCAGTGCTAATGTCGGGAGCCAGACAGATACGCAGTATTTT
many	TRBV24-1	TRBJ2-7	NA	CATSDTVEAGSFGQYF	TGTGCCACCAGTGATACCGTCGAAGCAGGCTCTTTCGGGCAGTACTTC
many	TRBV5-1	TRBJ2-7	NA	CASSTDLTYEQYF	TGCGCCAGCAGTACGGACTTAACCTACGAGCAGTACTTC
many	TRBV28	TRBJ2-1	TRBD2	CASTTIRGAGGLYNEQFF	TGTGCCAGCACCACCATAAGGGGGGCGGGGGGGTTATACAATGAGCAGTTCTTC
NA	TRBV7-9	TRBJ2-5	TRBD2	CASSLGTGGRSLETQYF	TGTGCCAGCAGCTTAGGTACTGGCGGGAGGAGCCTAGAGACCCAGTACTTC
many	TRBV20-1	TRBJ2-3	NA	CSARPFSTDTQYF	TGCAGTGCTAGACCCTTTAGCACAGATACGCAGTATTTT
many	TRBV29-1	TRBJ2-7	TRBD1	CSVEGGQGRFSGEQYF	TGCAGCGTTGAAGGGGGACAGGGTCGATTTTCAGGCGAGCAGTACTTC